This record looks at one TCR beta chain sequence and its context. Its antigen is unknown. Per-base qualities were not stored, and no clone one base away is much larger. TCR beta CDR3 regions were amplified from RNA transcripts. For the first round of RT-PCR on the TCR CDR3, the HTBI primer set was used together with the Qiagen OneStep RT-PCR kit. Libraries were constructed in a second round of multiplex PCR, after which size selection and purification were performed. Libraries were sequenced paired-end with 100 bp reads on an Illumina HiSeq2000. The paper's data handling went like this. SOAPnuke was used to process the raw data, removing reads that contained adapters or uncalled bases, had a mean Phred below 15, or lacked an exact match to the constant primer or identifier. COPE v1.2.5 was used to merge the high-quality paired reads, and each unique nucleotide sequence was defined as a clonotype. MiTCR v1.1 was used to align the clonotypes against IMGT TRBV, TRBD and TRBJ reference segments. Analysis was restricted to V-J combinations with a frequency above 0.0001, which covered approximately 99% of repertoires. The TCS score was defined as F50 (clonal expansion) divided by E x V (chaos), with BLOSUM62-based TCRdist calculated between CDR3 peptides within each V-J. Welch's t-statistics and random forest reduced just over 500 V-J features to fewer than 15, which were used in a naive Bayes classifier (R e1071). The similarity between thyroid and blood repertoires was quantified using the Morisita-Horn index. In-frame beta chains were kept once TCRdb had trimmed the public reads at Q25 with fastp and called clones with MiXCR. Rows matching on CDR3 protein sequence are summarized as one entry with the most common DNA and genes. V and J calls and clone size were set by TCRdb, not the authors. The sample contains 500,000 to 600,000 distinct CDR3 sequences, about 45% of them found a single time. The top ten clonotypes cover under 20% of the sample.

Patients with uncontrolled infections, other autoimmune diseases, pregnancy or lactation were excluded. Clinical symptoms, serum thyroxine and TRAb, thyroid ultrasound, and orbital computed tomography formed the basis for the diagnoses. Total RNA was extracted with Trizol reagent, and quality was checked on an Agilent 2100 Bioanalyzer. This specimen comes from a study of T cells in Graves' hyperthyroidism and ophthalmopathy (dated by TCRdb to between 2018 and 2020). Turning to the overall study: To identify TCR V-J signatures that set the groups apart, the researchers used a discovery cohort of roughly 100 patients, made up of approximately 43 with Graves' ophthalmopathy and some 58 with stable Graves' hyperthyroidism. Prospective prediction of ophthalmopathy was tested in an independent validation cohort consisting of fewer than 20 hyperthyroidism patients and 15 to 17 patients who later progressed to ophthalmopathy. The 75 to 100 discovery patients were randomly split 7:3 into training and test sets. Thyroid tissue and blood T-cell repertoires from more than five Graves' hyperthyroidism patients were also compared in the study. After sampling, hyperthyroidism patients received methimazole starting at 30 mg daily, and ophthalmopathy patients received high-dose intravenous methylprednisolone. TCR Vbeta CDR3 sequencing of approximately 140 peripheral blood samples (approximately 44 ophthalmopathy, roughly 72 hyperthyroidism and approximately 17 progressor patients) is reported in the paper. Study-wide conclusions, independent of this receptor: Sample size was not statistically predetermined, and blinding of investigators to group allocation was not performed. Most expanded thyroid clonotypes (frequency above 0.001) were also detected in blood, suggesting blood repertoires may reflect thyroid immune responses. During validation, the model predicted progression to ophthalmopathy a median of roughly six months ahead of onset, with almost 71% sensitivity and 72% to 80% specificity. In cross-validation, a model built on a 13 V-J signature told ophthalmopathy apart from stable hyperthyroidism with 87.88% sensitivity and roughly 83% specificity, and in testing the same model reached 80%/75%.

The sequenced sample consisted of peripheral blood or thyroid tissue (not recorded which). The TCR comes from an adult woman with Graves' disease, either hyperthyroidism or ophthalmopathy (not recorded which).

The sequenced DNA is TGTGCCAGCAGCCGCCCGGACGGAGTCACAGATACGCAGTATTTT. Its translation reads: CASSRPDGVTDTQYF. In this chain, TRBV5-6 is recombined with TRBJ2-3, with the D gene uncertain. V lost 4 bases and J lost 2 bases; the stretch between them is 14 bases long. Inclusive of the bounding cysteine and phenylalanine, the CDR3 is 15 residues long. Here the CDR3 DNA is all that survives: 45 bases in frame from base 1. CDR1 and CDR2 were assigned from the germline V gene as SGHDT and YYEEEE.